The 27 T cell receptor beta chains given below trace back to one sample, sequenced in a study of T cells expressing NK-cell markers (dated by TCRdb to 2020 to 2022). The library was produced with 5' RACE. Reads for this sample came from an Illumina HiSeq 2000. Once TCRdb had reprocessed the reads, it stored one entry per CDR3 protein sequence and supplied no DNA. The table of this sample itemizes 150,000 or so distinct CDR3 sequences. Around 20% of the sample lies in the top ten. The material sequenced was blood T cells: a sorted CD56 or NKG2C T cell subset, CD4+ or CD8+ T cells, or bulk PBMC T cells (not recorded which). These TCRs come from a woman between 18 and 75 years old in good health.

The chain is built from TRBV7-8 and TRBJ2-7; TCRdb selects TRBD1, and the lack of DNA leaves this call unchecked. This CDR3 spans 15 amino acids. Per germline, CDR1 SGHVS and CDR2 FQNEAQ. CDR3 in amino acids: CASSLGVGVRGEQYF.

The rearrangement uses TRBV24-1 and TRBJ2-7; TCRdb lists TRBD1, though no DNA is available to test this call. CDR1 and CDR2 (germline): KGHDR, SFDVKD. The CDR3 is 14 amino acids. The CDR3 loop is CATSDKGTIYEQYF.

This chain joins TRBV19 and TRBJ2-2; the TRBD2 assignment by TCRdb is unverifiable without DNA. The CDR3 runs 15 residues. Germline V CDR1 and CDR2: LNHDA, SQIVND (reference sequence). This CDR3 is CASTRVAGDDGELFF.

V usage is TRBV28 and J usage is TRBJ2-7; TCRdb proposes TRBD2, but this gene call is untestable without DNA. Germline V gene lookup returns CDR1 MDHEN and CDR2 SYDVKM. This CDR3 is built from 14 residues. The CDR3 sequence is CASSDSGSSYEQYF.

This sequence joins TRBV4-1 and TRBJ2-7; there is no DNA to check the TCRdb D call of TRBD2. CDR1 is MGHRA, CDR2 YSYEKL, per germline. The CDR3 has 16 residues. The CDR3 region is CASSQDPASGRYEQYF.

The chain recombines TRBV5-1 with TRBJ2-1; TCRdb picks TRBD2, but there is no DNA to check that call. The CDR3 is 14 residues long. CDR1 and CDR2 (germline): SGHRS, YFSETQ. This CDR3 is CASVWGLEGNEQFF.

The chain recombines TRBV20-1 with TRBJ2-3; TCRdb returns TRBD1, unconfirmable since there is no DNA. Germline V gene lookup returns CDR1 DFQATT and CDR2 SNEGSKA (reference sequence). There are 20 residues in the CDR3. This CDR3 reads CSARGKARRDRGTSTDTQYF.

This rearrangement joins TRBV11-2 to TRBJ1-2; TCRdb's D call of TRBD1 is untestable without DNA. Looked up from germline, CDR1 is SGHAT and CDR2 is FQNNGV. The CDR3 is 13 amino acids. Here the CDR3 reads CASSLDRGDGYTF.

The chain employs TRBV3-1 and TRBJ2-7; TCRdb names TRBD1, which stays unverified in the absence of DNA. The CDR3 has 13 residues. Per the germline V gene, CDR1 is LGHDT and CDR2 is YNNKEL (reference sequence). This chain's CDR3 is CASSTTGGDEQYF.

The rearrangement links TRBV7-2 to TRBJ2-2; TCRdb's assignment of TRBD2 cannot be checked, as there is no DNA. The germline V gene encodes CDR1 SGHTA and CDR2 FQGNSA. This CDR3 contains 12 residues. Here the CDR3 reads CASSSSVGELFF.

The chain links TRBV19 to TRBJ1-1. CDR1 LNHDA and CDR2 SQIVND come from the germline V gene (reference sequence). The CDR3 loop spans 14 amino acids. This CDR3 is CASSIDRGDTEAFF.

This rearrangement joins TRBV7-6 to TRBJ2-7; without DNA, the TCRdb call of TRBD2 cannot be checked. This CDR3 comprises 16 residues. Germline CDR1 is SGHVS and CDR2 is FNYEAQ. CDR3 protein: CASSLGSGGVPYEQYF.

J is TRBJ1-4 and V is TRBV28; TCRdb's D call of TRBD1 is untestable without DNA. The CDR3 totals 15 residues. Germline loops: CDR1 MDHEN, CDR2 SYDVKM. The chain's CDR3 is CASSAGGATNEKLFF. The complete variable domain, with remaining parts taken from reference TRBV28 and TRBJ1-4, reads DVKVTQSSRYLVKRTGEKVFLECVQDMDHENMFWYRQDPGLGLRLIYFSYDVKMKEKGDIPEGYSVSREKKERFSLILESASTNQTSMYLCASSAGGATNEKLFFGSGTQLSVL.

The chain carries TRBV7-9 and TRBJ1-6. This CDR3 is built from 12 residues. Germline-derived CDR1 and CDR2 are SEHNR and FQNEAQ (reference sequence). This CDR3 reads CASSLDTSPLHF.

The J gene is TRBJ2-1, the V gene TRBV7-9; with no DNA, the TCRdb D assignment of TRBD2 cannot be verified. Germline loops: CDR1 SEHNR, CDR2 FQNEAQ (reference sequence). The CDR3 spans 13 residues. The chain's CDR3 is CASSSGMGVWQFF.

CDR3 loop: CSAIKPRQGLQEKLFF. This chain joins TRBV20-1 and TRBJ1-4; TCRdb's D gene call, TRBD1, goes unchecked for lack of DNA. The CDR3 consists of 16 residues. CDR1 is DFQATT, CDR2 SNEGSKA, per germline (reference sequence).

This chain links TRBV29-1 with TRBJ1-2. The CDR3 consists of 11 residues. Germline V CDR1 and CDR2: SQVTM, ANQGSEA. CDR3 protein: CSVGGVDGYTF.

CDR3 in amino acids: CASSNTGGTYEQYF. The chain couples TRBV12-3 or TRBV12-4 to TRBJ2-7; the D call of TRBD1 rests on TCRdb alone, since no DNA is present to check it. The CDR3 is made up of 14 amino acids.

The genes are TRBV7-7 and TRBJ2-2. This CDR3 has 14 residues. Per the germline V gene, CDR1 is SSHAT and CDR2 is FNYEAQ (reference sequence). The CDR3 sequence is CASSPDPNTGELFF.

CDR3 amino acids: CASSFSGGSGDTQYF. This chain uses TRBV12-3 or TRBV12-4 with TRBJ2-3. The CDR3 is 15 amino acids.

J is TRBJ1-1 and V is TRBV29-1. The CDR3 runs to 14 residues. Germline CDR1 is SQVTM and CDR2 is ANQGSEA. CDR3 protein: CSVGRREVNTEAFF.

The chain joins TRBV20-1 to TRBJ1-1. The CDR3 runs to 14 residues. Germline V gene lookup returns CDR1 DFQATT and CDR2 SNEGSKA (reference sequence). CDR3 loop: CSARQIKFHTEAFF.

The chain couples TRBV5-1 to TRBJ1-2. Germline CDR1 SGHRS, CDR2 YFSETQ. This CDR3 comprises 14 residues. This chain's CDR3 is CASSPRKRGYGYTF.

The rearrangement uses TRBV5-1 and TRBJ2-7; TCRdb outputs TRBD1, but without DNA this stays unchecked. This CDR3 has 16 residues. The germline V gene has CDR1 SGHRS and CDR2 YFSETQ. CDR3 sequence: CASSLDLVSQGAEQYF.

The chain has TRBV20-1 and TRBJ2-4; checking the TCRdb D call of TRBD2 is not possible without DNA. Germline V gene lookup returns CDR1 DFQATT and CDR2 SNEGSKA (reference sequence). There are 14 residues in the CDR3. The CDR3 spells CSSNKAGGKNIQYF.

The chain is built from TRBV11-1 and TRBJ1-2; TCRdb names TRBD1, which stays unverified in the absence of DNA. CDR1 SGHAT and CDR2 FQDESV come from the germline V gene (reference sequence). This CDR3 is 18 amino acids long. CDR3 protein: CATTSFKGTGTVGYGYTF.

CDR3 protein: CASSFAAESTEAFF. The chain carries TRBV12-3 or TRBV12-4 and TRBJ1-1. There are 14 residues in the CDR3.